One and the same sample provided the 8 T cell receptor beta chains below, sequenced in a study of CD8+ T cells in alopecia areata. Isolated RNA was reverse transcribed into cDNA used as the sequencing template. This table comes from immunoSEQ multiplex PCR, and its TCRdb copy is limited to in-frame clones, with some not included. The data contain 200,000 or so clones, about 60% of them singletons. Sequenced here: CD4+ T cells sorted from blood, sampled at week 0. The receptors were sampled from a human donor with alopecia areata.

This clone was seen just once. The chain uses TRBV6-5 and TRBJ2-5; TRBD2 agrees at 8 bases. From germline, CDR1 is MNHEY and CDR2 SVGAGI. This CDR3 is built from 13 residues. The J segment lost 5 bases and the V segment lost 6 bases, leaving 5 bases of the junction unmatched. The CDR3 loop is CASSRGGQETQYF. CDR3 sequence (DNA): TGTGCCAGCAGCCGCGGGGGGCAGGAGACCCAGTACTTC.

This chain uses TRBV9 with TRBJ1-4; the D is unclear. Trimming stripped 7 bases from V and 8 bases from J, with 9 bases between. Germline V CDR1 and CDR2: SGDLS, YYNGEE. The CDR3 is 11 residues long. CDR3 loop: CASGEGEKLFF. The CDR3 DNA is TGTGCCAGCGGCGAGGGAGAAAAACTGTTTTTT.

This clone was counted only a few times. The CDR3 loop is CASSLWAGRTDTQYF. The CDR3 coding sequence is TGTGCCAGCAGTTTATGGGCAGGGCGCACAGATACGCAGTATTTT. The rearrangement links TRBV27 to TRBJ2-3; a possible D gene is TRBD1 (5 bases). There are 15 residues in the CDR3. V was clipped by 1 base and J by 1 base, with 9 bases between them. CDR1 is MNHEY and CDR2 is SMNVEV in the germline V gene (reference sequence).

This clone was recorded a few times. The chain carries TRBV7-9 and TRBJ1-1; no clear D. CDR3 length equals 14 residues. The germline V and J ends were trimmed by 5 bases and 5 bases, with 15 bases remaining between them. CDR1 and CDR2 from the germline V gene are SEHNR and FQNEAQ (reference sequence). The CDR3 region is CASSPLTELTEAFF. The DNA of the CDR3 is TGTGCCAGCAGCCCCTTAACTGAATTGACTGAAGCTTTCTTT.

This rearrangement joins TRBV2 to TRBJ1-2; TRBD1 agrees at 7 bases. Germline assignment: CDR1 SNHLY and CDR2 FYNNEI. The CDR3 length is 13 residues. J was trimmed by 5 bases and V by 8 bases; bases with no gene match: 8. CDR3 sequence reads: CASLRDSYYGYTF. The CDR3 coding sequence is TGTGCCAGCCTCCGGGACAGTTATTATGGCTACACCTTC.

The CDR3 region is CASSLRRNTGELFF. CDR3 sequence (DNA): TGTGCCAGCAGTTTACGCAGGAACACCGGGGAGCTGTTTTTT. V gene TRBV27 combines with J gene TRBJ2-2; unclear D gene. Germline lookup yields CDR1 MNHEY and CDR2 SMNVEV (reference sequence). This CDR3 spans 14 amino acids. The V end lost 2 bases, the J end lost 1 base, and 5 bases lay between the germline ends.

J is TRBJ1-1 and V is TRBV7-2, with unresolved D. Germline CDR1 reads SGHTA; CDR2 reads FQGNSA. V was cut by 2 bases and J by 5 bases, with 6 bases left in between. CDR3 size: 12 residues. CDR3 coding DNA: TGTGCCAGCAGCTTATCTGGGACTGAAGCTTTCTTT. As protein: CASSLSGTEAFF.

This clone was counted between two and nine times. V is TRBV7-9 and J is TRBJ2-2, with TRBD2 matching over 11 bases. CDR3 length: 16 amino acids. V lost 5 bases to trimming and J lost 3 bases; unmatched junction nucleotides: 5. CDR1 and CDR2 (germline): SEHNR, FQNEAQ (reference sequence). CDR3 bases: TGTGCCAGCAGCCTTAGCGGGAGGGCCGACACCGGGGAGCTGTTTTTT. Protein: CASSLSGRADTGELFF.